Listed below are T cell receptor beta chains from one sample, sequenced in a study of T cells after yellow fever vaccination. One entry per CDR3 protein, called by TCRdb with MiXCR from the 5' RACE reads. The sample has approximately 330,000 distinct CDR3 sequences, about 12% seen once; the top ten hold about 3%. Material: CD4+ T cells sorted from PBMCs, obtained 15 days after the yellow fever booster vaccination. These receptors were obtained from a man aged 18 to 35 who received the YFV17D yellow fever vaccine. The CDR3 runs from the conserved cysteine through the conserved F or W. D genes are given only for firm matches. The size field is filled for only some rows; it gives once, few, many or a size class.

CDR3	DNA	size	D	V	J
CASGAGGEKLFF	TGTGCCAGCGGGGCAGGAGGAGAAAAACTGTTTTTT	-	-	TRBV7-9	TRBJ1-4
CASTGQENYGYTF	TGTGCCAGCACGGGACAGGAAAACTATGGCTACACCTTC	few	TRBD1	TRBV10-3	TRBJ1-2
CASRVDRGVYGYTF	TGTGCCAGCAGAGTGGACAGGGGAGTCTATGGCTACACCTTC	-	TRBD1	TRBV9	TRBJ1-2
CASSYNWGPEQYF	TGTGCCAGCAGTTATAATTGGGGGCCCGAGCAGTACTTC	-	-	TRBV6-2/TRBV6-3	TRBJ2-7
CASSPIFETDTQYF	TGCGCCAGCAGCCCGATATTCGAGACAGATACGCAGTATTTT	-	-	TRBV4-1	TRBJ2-3
CASSLIPGARTEAFF	TGCGCCAGCAGCTTGATTCCGGGGGCACGGACTGAAGCTTTCTTT	-	-	TRBV5-1	TRBJ1-1
CAIAEGGYEQYF	TGTGCCATCGCGGAGGGGGGCTACGAGCAGTACTTC	-	-	TRBV10-3	TRBJ2-7
CASSRQGTSGGGLRAQYF	TGTGCCAGCAGCCGACAGGGGACTAGCGGGGGGGGTCTACGTGCCCAGTACTTC	-	TRBD2	TRBV5-4	TRBJ2-5
CASSQGGTGLEQYF	TGTGCCAGCAGTCAAGGGGGGACAGGGCTCGAGCAGTACTTC	few	TRBD1	TRBV7-2	TRBJ2-7
CASSPKGRGAYNEQFF	TGTGCCAGCAGCCCAAAAGGGCGGGGGGCATACAATGAGCAGTTCTTC	few	TRBD2	TRBV5-4	TRBJ2-1
CASSFGAAFGGYTF	TGTGCCAGCAGCTTCGGGGCAGCCTTTGGTGGCTACACCTTC	-	-	TRBV5-6	TRBJ1-2
CASRLTRGSQPQHF	TGTGCCAGCAGGCTAACACGGGGCAGTCAGCCCCAGCATTTT	few	-	TRBV6-1	TRBJ1-5
CASSLAKTGDGYTF	TGCGCCAGCAGCTTGGCCAAGACAGGGGATGGCTACACCTTC	-	TRBD1	TRBV5-1	TRBJ1-2
CASGRGTPWDEQYF	TGTGCCAGCGGGAGGGGGACACCTTGGGACGAGCAGTACTTC	-	-	TRBV7-8	TRBJ2-7
CASSLVALAGQETQYF	TGTGCCAGCAGCTTGGTAGCCTTGGCGGGCCAAGAGACCCAGTACTTC	few	-	TRBV5-6	TRBJ2-5
CASSIPGDSRYMNEQYF	TGTGCCAGCAGTATACCTGGGGACAGTAGATATATGAACGAGCAGTACTTC	few	TRBD1	TRBV7-9	TRBJ2-7
CASSLPGSNTGELFF	TGTGCCAGCAGCTTACCAGGGTCGAACACCGGGGAGCTGTTTTTT	-	-	TRBV7-9	TRBJ2-2